The present T cell receptor (beta chain) was sequenced within a study of blood T cell repertoires in COVID-19. Study as a whole: Acute-phase and convalescent COVID-19 samples originated in the United States, Italy and Spain. Sample material is recorded as cDNA or gDNA derived from T cells, B-cell-depleted T cells, or PBMCs.

V was trimmed by 8 bases and J by 6 bases, leaving 10 bases between them. This CDR3 has 11 amino acids. The germline V gene encodes CDR1 MNHEY and CDR2 SVGAGI. In the original workflow: The authors estimated nucleated cell counts from reference gene primer amplification. Clones were sequenced by immunoSEQ multiplex PCR, and TCRdb holds only the in-frame ones, with some missing. V and J calls and clone size follow that table, whereas D and trimming were derived from the DNA. The sample includes fewer than 30,000 clones, about 84% of them seen just once. The sequenced sample consisted of peripheral blood. The chain uses TRBV6-5 and TRBJ1-2, with D perhaps TRBD1 (5 bases). The receptor was derived from a man in his forties or fifties with active or convalescent COVID-19. The chain's CDR3 is CASGAVDGYTF. DNA of the CDR3: TGTGCCAGCGGGGCAGTGGATGGCTACACCTTC.